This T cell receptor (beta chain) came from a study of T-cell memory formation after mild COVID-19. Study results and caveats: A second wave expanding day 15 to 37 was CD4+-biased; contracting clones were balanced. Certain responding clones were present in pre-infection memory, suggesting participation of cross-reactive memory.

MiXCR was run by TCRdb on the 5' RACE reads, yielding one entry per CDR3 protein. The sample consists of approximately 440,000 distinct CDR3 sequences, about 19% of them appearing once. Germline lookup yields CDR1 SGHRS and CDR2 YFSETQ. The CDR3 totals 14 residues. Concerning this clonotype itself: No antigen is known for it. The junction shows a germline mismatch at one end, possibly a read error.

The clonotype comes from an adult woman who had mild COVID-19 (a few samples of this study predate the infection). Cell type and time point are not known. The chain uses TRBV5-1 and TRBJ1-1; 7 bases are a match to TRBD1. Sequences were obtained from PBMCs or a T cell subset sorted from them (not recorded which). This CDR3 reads CASSLQGRGTEAFF. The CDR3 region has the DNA TGTGCCAGCAGCTTACAGGGGCGAGGCACTGAAGCTTTCTTT.